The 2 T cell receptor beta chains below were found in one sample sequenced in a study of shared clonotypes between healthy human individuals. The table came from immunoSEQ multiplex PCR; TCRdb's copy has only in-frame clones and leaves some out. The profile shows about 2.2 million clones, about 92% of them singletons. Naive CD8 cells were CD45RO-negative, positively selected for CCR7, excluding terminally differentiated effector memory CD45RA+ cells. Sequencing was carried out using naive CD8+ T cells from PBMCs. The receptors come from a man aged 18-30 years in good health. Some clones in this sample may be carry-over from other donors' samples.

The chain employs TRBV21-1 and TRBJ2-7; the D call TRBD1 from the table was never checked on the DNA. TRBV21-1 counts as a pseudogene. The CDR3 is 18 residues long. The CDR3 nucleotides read TGTGCCAGCAGCACCCTCCTCCGGGACAGGGATCTTTTTTACGAGCAGTACTTC. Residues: CASSTLLRDRDLFYEQYF.

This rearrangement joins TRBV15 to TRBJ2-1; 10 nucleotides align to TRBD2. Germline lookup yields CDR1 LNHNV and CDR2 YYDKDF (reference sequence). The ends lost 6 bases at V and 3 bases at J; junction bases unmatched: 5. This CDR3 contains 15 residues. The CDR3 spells CATRGGLAYYNEQFF. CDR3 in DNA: TGTGCCACCAGAGGGGGACTAGCGTACTACAATGAGCAGTTCTTC.